This TCR beta chain was found in a study of CD8 T cells in Susac syndrome. Only one count was recorded for this clonotype. Sequencing of TCR beta, carried out with a high-throughput approach, was applied to CD8+ and CD4+ T cells from the blood. Control patients had untreated stable or active relapsing-remitting multiple sclerosis by revised McDonald criteria. Isolation of CD8+ and CD4+ T cells was performed negatively, whereas enrichment of TEMRA cells was done by FACS. RNA in amounts of roughly 0.5 to 1 ug was reverse transcribed with random hexamers. The CDR3 of TCR beta was amplified by immunoSEQ multiplex PCR across 54 Vbeta and 13 Jbeta. Each CDR3 protein gets one entry after TCRdb re-called the immunoSEQ multiplex PCR reads with MiXCR. The table has 150,000 to 200,000 distinct CDR3 sequences, less than 95% seen once. The receptor was derived from a human donor with multiple sclerosis. The material sequenced was CD4+ T cells from PBMCs.

This CDR3 reads CSAIGTGPYEQYF. Here the CDR3 DNA reads TGCAGTGCCATTGGGACCGGGCCCTACGAGCAGTACTTC. V gene TRBV20-1 combines with J gene TRBJ2-7; the D gene could be TRBD1 or TRBD2 (5 bases each). The germline V gene has CDR1 DFQATT and CDR2 SNEGSKA (reference sequence). The CDR3 sequence is 13 residues long. V lost 6 bases and J 2 bases, leaving 14 bases between the germline ends.